The rows below give T cell receptor beta chains drawn from one sample of a study of T cells in Graves' hyperthyroidism and ophthalmopathy. TCRdb re-called the multiplex PCR reads through MiXCR, storing one row per CDR3 protein. The sample has roughly 400,000 distinct CDR3 sequences; about a sixth are singletons. The source material was blood. These receptors originate from a woman aged 18-30 years with Graves' hyperthyroidism that later progressed to Graves' ophthalmopathy. Both conserved end residues are part of each CDR3. D genes are given only for firm matches. Size is stated for part of the rows, as once, few or many counts, or as a class when the clone is expanded.

V: TRBV11-2; J: TRBJ2-1; size: many; D: TRBD2; CDR3: CASSPMTSGLSSEQFF; DNA: TGTGCCAGCAGCCCCATGACTAGCGGGCTTTCAAGTGAGCAGTTCTTC
V: TRBV3-1; J: TRBJ1-2; size: many; D: NA; CDR3: CASSPFRFIYGYTF; DNA: TGTGCCAGCAGCCCATTTAGGTTCATCTATGGCTACACCTTC
V: TRBV7-9; J: TRBJ2-5; size: many; D: TRBD2; CDR3: CASSLGSSGRWQETQYF; DNA: TGTGCCAGCAGCTTAGGGTCTAGCGGGAGGTGGCAAGAGACCCAGTACTTC
V: TRBV28; J: TRBJ2-2; size: few; D: NA; CDR3: CASSLPPGGELFF; DNA: TGTGCCAGCAGTTTACCACCGGGCGGGGAGCTGTTTTTT
V: TRBV30; J: TRBJ1-2; size: few; D: NA; CDR3: CAWSRTSAGYTF; DNA: TGTGCCTGGAGTAGAACCAGTGCTGGCTACACCTTC
V: TRBV28; J: TRBJ2-7; size: many; D: NA; CDR3: CASSGNRAPYEQYF; DNA: TGTGCCAGCAGTGGGAACAGGGCCCCCTACGAGCAGTACTTC
V: TRBV9; J: TRBJ1-1; size: many; D: NA; CDR3: CASSVTQMNTEAFF; DNA: TGTGCCAGCAGCGTAACCCAGATGAACACTGAAGCTTTCTTT
V: TRBV30; J: TRBJ2-7; size: many; D: TRBD1; CDR3: CAWAGTGAYEQYF; DNA: TGTGCCTGGGCCGGGACAGGGGCCTACGAGCAGTACTTC
V: TRBV4-2; J: TRBJ2-2; size: many; D: NA; CDR3: CASSQASSVSGELFF; DNA: TGTGCCAGCAGCCAAGCAAGTAGCGTTTCAGGGGAGCTGTTTTTT
V: TRBV28; J: TRBJ2-7; size: NA; D: TRBD2; CDR3: CASSPRTSGRWNYEQYF; DNA: TGTGCCAGCAGTCCCCGGACTAGCGGGAGGTGGAACTACGAGCAGTACTTC
V: TRBV20-1; J: TRBJ2-1; size: few; D: TRBD2; CDR3: CSALAGGTSYNEQFF; DNA: TGCAGTGCCCTAGCGGGAGGAACCTCCTACAATGAGCAGTTCTTC
V: TRBV19; J: TRBJ2-2; size: NA; D: NA; CDR3: CASSTQTGLTGELFF; DNA: TGTGCCAGTAGTACCCAGACAGGTTTAACCGGGGAGCTGTTTTTT
V: TRBV27; J: TRBJ2-2; size: many; D: NA; CDR3: CASSSVGTGELFF; DNA: TGTGCCAGCAGTTCGGTTGGCACCGGGGAGCTGTTTTTT
V: TRBV6-1; J: TRBJ2-7; size: few; D: TRBD1; CDR3: CASSAGTGGDEQYF; DNA: TGTGCCAGCAGCGCCGGGACAGGGGGCGACGAGCAGTACTTC
V: TRBV5-1; J: TRBJ2-1; size: many; D: NA; CDR3: CASSYSRYNEQFF; DNA: TGCGCCAGCAGCTATTCGAGGTACAATGAGCAGTTCTTC